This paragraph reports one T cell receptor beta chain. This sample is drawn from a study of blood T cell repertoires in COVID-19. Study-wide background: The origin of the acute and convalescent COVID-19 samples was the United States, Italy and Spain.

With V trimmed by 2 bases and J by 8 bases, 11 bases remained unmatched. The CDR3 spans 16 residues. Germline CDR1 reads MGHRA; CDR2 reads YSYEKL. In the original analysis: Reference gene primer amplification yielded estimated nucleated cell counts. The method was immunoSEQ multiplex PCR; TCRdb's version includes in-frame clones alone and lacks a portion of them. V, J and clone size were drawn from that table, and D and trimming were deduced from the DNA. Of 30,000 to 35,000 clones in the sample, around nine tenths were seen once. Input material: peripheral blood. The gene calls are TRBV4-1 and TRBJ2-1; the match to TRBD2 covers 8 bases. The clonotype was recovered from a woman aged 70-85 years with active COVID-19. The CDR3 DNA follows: TGCGCCAGCAGCCAACGGTCGGGGGGGCTCAAGGATGAGCAGTTCTTC. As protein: CASSQRSGGLKDEQFF.